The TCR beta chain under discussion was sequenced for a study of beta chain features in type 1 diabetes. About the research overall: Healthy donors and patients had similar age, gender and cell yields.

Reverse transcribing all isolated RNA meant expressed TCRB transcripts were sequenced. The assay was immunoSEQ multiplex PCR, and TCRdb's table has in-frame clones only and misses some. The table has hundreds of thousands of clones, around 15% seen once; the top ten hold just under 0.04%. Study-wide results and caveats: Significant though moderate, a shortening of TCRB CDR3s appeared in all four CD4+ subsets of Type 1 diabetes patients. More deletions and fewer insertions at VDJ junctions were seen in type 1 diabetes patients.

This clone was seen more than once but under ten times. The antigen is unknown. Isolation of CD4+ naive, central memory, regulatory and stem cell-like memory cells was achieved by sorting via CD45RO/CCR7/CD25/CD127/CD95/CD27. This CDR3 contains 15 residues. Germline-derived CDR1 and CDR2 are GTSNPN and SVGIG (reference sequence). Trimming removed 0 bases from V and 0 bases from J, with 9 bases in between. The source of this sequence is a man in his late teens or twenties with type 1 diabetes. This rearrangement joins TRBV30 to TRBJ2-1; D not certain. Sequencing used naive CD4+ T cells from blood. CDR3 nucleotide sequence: TGTGCCTGGAGTGTAGGCAGTAGCTCCTACAATGAGCAGTTCTTC. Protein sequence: CAWSVGSSSYNEQFF.